The 15 T cell receptor beta chains below all came from one sample that was sequenced in a study of T cell responses to AZD1222 COVID-19 vaccine. Generated by immunoSEQ multiplex PCR, the TCRdb table keeps only in-frame clones and is missing some. The table records roughly 110,000 clones, 80% to 85% of them present only once. This specimen was peripheral blood, taken on day 0 of AZD1222 vaccination. These TCRs come from an adult in good health.

J is TRBJ1-1 and V is TRBV15, with a tentative D call TRBD1 (6 bases). The CDR3 runs to 15 residues. Germline CDR1 LNHNV, CDR2 YYDKDF (reference sequence). The V end was cut by 0 bases, the J end by 4 bases, with 12 bases between. Here the CDR3 DNA reads TGTGCCACCAGCAGAGATCTGGCAGGGGTCACTGAAGCTTTCTTT. Its translation: CATSRDLAGVTEAFF.

The genes are TRBV5-8 and TRBJ2-3; no reliable D call. The V gene's germline CDR1 is SGHTS and CDR2 YDEGEE. V dropped 1 base and J dropped 0 bases, with 3 bases sitting between them. This CDR3 comprises 13 residues. CDR3 in amino acids: CASSLRSTDTQYF. CDR3 sequence (DNA): TGTGCCAGCAGCTTGCGGAGCACAGATACGCAGTATTTT.

This clone was found a few times. This chain uses TRBV5-1 with TRBJ2-1; D assignment may be TRBD1 or TRBD2 (6 bases each). V was trimmed by 4 bases and J by 5 bases, leaving 16 bases between them. The CDR3 is made up of 15 amino acids. Germline CDR1 and CDR2: SGHRS and YFSETQ. Written as DNA, the CDR3 is TGCGCCAGCAGCACACAAAAGGGGGGCCACAATGAGCAGTTCTTC. Its translation: CASSTQKGGHNEQFF.

This chain uses TRBV6-5 with TRBJ2-2; 7 bases are shared with TRBD1. Trimming removed 7 bases from V and 6 bases from J; junction bases left unmatched: 2. This CDR3 is 12 amino acids long. Germline lookup yields CDR1 MNHEY and CDR2 SVGAGI. CDR3: CASTQGAGELFF. For the CDR3, the DNA is TGTGCCAGCACCCAGGGGGCCGGGGAGCTGTTTTTT.

In its sample, this clone was seen once. The chain has TRBV18 and TRBJ2-4; 7 nucleotides agree with TRBD2. Germline CDR1 reads KGHSH; CDR2 reads LQKENI. This CDR3 is 14 amino acids long. Trimming cost V 6 bases and J 9 bases; bases outside gene matches: 11. The CDR3 spells CASSLAVREGIQYF. Written as DNA, the CDR3 is TGTGCCAGCTCCCTGGCCGTCAGGGAGGGCATTCAGTACTTC.

The chain joins TRBV19 to TRBJ1-5; possible D gene TRBD1, 5 bases. Trimming took off 6 bases at V and 6 bases at J, with 15 bases between the two ends. CDR1 and CDR2 from the germline V gene are LNHDA and SQIVND (reference sequence). The CDR3 length is 14 residues. The CDR3 reads CASSPLGGGQPQHF. The DNA of the CDR3 is TGTGCCAGTAGCCCACTCGGGGGTGGTCAGCCCCAGCATTTT.

The count of this clone is one. V usage is TRBV7-6 and J usage is TRBJ1-4; D is ambiguous. Germline CDR1 reads SGHVS; CDR2 reads FNYEAQ. The germline V and J ends were trimmed by 5 bases and 8 bases, with 9 bases remaining between them. The CDR3 sequence is 12 residues long. Here the CDR3 reads CASSEAGEKLFF. CDR3 DNA: TGTGCCAGCAGCGAAGCGGGGGAAAAACTGTTTTTT.

The rearrangement links TRBV18 to TRBJ1-5; 7 bases line up with TRBD1. V lost 5 bases and J lost 5; bases outside the gene matches: 3. There are 13 residues in the CDR3. CDR1 is KGHSH, CDR2 LQKENI, per germline. The CDR3 DNA sequence: TGTGCCAGCTCATCCGACAGGGATCAGCCCCAGCATTTT. This sequence encodes CASSSDRDQPQHF.

This clone was found a few times. As DNA, the CDR3 is TGTGCCAGCAGTTACGGACTAGCAGCTAGCACAGATACGCAGTATTTT. Residues: CASSYGLAASTDTQYF. The rearrangement joins TRBV28 to TRBJ2-3; TRBD2 agrees at 8 bases. CDR3 length equals 16 residues. The ends lost 4 bases at V and 0 bases at J; junction bases unmatched: 6. Per the germline V gene, CDR1 is MDHEN and CDR2 is SYDVKM. Variable domain in full (rest from reference TRBV28 and TRBJ2-3): DVKVTQSSRYLVKRTGEKVFLECVQDMDHENMFWYRQDPGLGLRLIYFSYDVKMKEKGDIPEGYSVSREKKERFSLILESASTNQTSMYLCASSYGLAASTDTQYFGPGTRLTVL.

The chain combines TRBV6-2 or TRBV6-3 with TRBJ2-5; D remains ambiguous. This CDR3 is built from 15 residues. Germline CDR1 MNHEY, CDR2 SVGEGT. V was cut by 6 bases and J by 1 base, with 15 bases left in between. In DNA form, the CDR3 reads TGTGCCAGCAGCTCCTGGGATCGGACCCAAGAGACCCAGTACTTC. Translating gives CASSSWDRTQETQYF.

The gene calls are TRBV28 and TRBJ2-1; weak D call: TRBD2 (5 bases). The ends were cut back, 5 bases at V and 5 bases at J, with 19 bases in the middle. Germline V CDR1 and CDR2: MDHEN, SYDVKM. This CDR3 is 16 amino acids long. CDR3 nucleotide sequence: TGTGCCAGCAGTCCGCCTTCGGAGGTCAGGAACAATGAGCAGTTCTTC. Translated, it gives CASSPPSEVRNNEQFF.

The chain carries TRBV30 and TRBJ2-1; 9 bases line up with TRBD1. Trimming took 4 bases from V and 7 from J; bases not matched to a gene: 8. The CDR3 contains 14 residues. Per the germline V gene, CDR1 is GTSNPN and CDR2 is SVGIG (reference sequence). The chain's CDR3 is CAWIGTGRANEQFF. In DNA form, the CDR3 reads TGTGCCTGGATCGGGACAGGGAGAGCTAATGAGCAGTTCTTC.

The J gene is TRBJ2-1, the V gene TRBV19; 9 bases are a match to TRBD1. The CDR3 loop spans 14 amino acids. Germline-derived CDR1 and CDR2 are LNHDA and SQIVND (reference sequence). The junction had 4 bases not matched to a gene; V was cut back by 4 bases and J by 6 bases. The CDR3 region is CASSNRQGGNEQFF. Written as DNA, the CDR3 is TGTGCCAGTAGTAATCGACAGGGGGGCAATGAGCAGTTCTTC.

The chain uses TRBV28 and TRBJ2-1, with 7 positions matching TRBD2. The CDR3 has 15 amino acids. V shed 8 bases, J shed 4 bases, and the junction held 11 bases outside the gene matches. Germline V lookup: CDR1 MDHEN, CDR2 SYDVKM. CDR3 sequence reads: CASGTSGMGYNEQFF. In DNA form, the CDR3 reads TGTGCCAGCGGAACGAGCGGGATGGGGTACAATGAGCAGTTCTTC.

J is TRBJ2-3 and V is TRBV5-1; TRBD2 might be the D (6 bases). CDR1 is SGHRS, CDR2 YFSETQ, per germline. The CDR3 consists of 17 residues. Trimming took 3 bases from V and 2 from J, leaving 19 bases between them. CDR3 DNA sequence: TGCGCCAGCAGCTGGGGCCTAGCGACGGCATCCACAGATACGCAGTATTTT. This codes for CASSWGLATASTDTQYF.